The 24 T cell receptor beta chains below were found in one sample sequenced in a study of T-cell reconstitution after alpha-beta-depleted transplantation in children. As it was prepared, the TCRbeta library received unique molecular identifiers. From the PCR reads, TCRdb called clonotypes with MiXCR, one entry per CDR3 protein. The sample lists about 460,000 distinct CDR3 sequences, roughly an eighth occurring once. The sample consisted of PBMCs from the stem cell graft donor, taken from the stem cell graft. All receptors come from a human donor who donated a stem cell graft to a child with combined immunodeficiency.

The sample holds many counts of this clonotype. The V and J genes are TRBV7-8 and TRBJ2-3; D might be TRBD1 or TRBD2, each matching 6 bases. The V end lost 0 bases, the J end lost 0 bases, and 13 bases lay between the germline ends. Germline CDR1 and CDR2: SGHVS and FQNEAQ. The CDR3 is made up of 17 amino acids. CDR3 amino acids: CASSLAPSGASTDTQYF. The CDR3 DNA reads TGTGCCAGCAGCTTAGCGCCTTCGGGGGCCAGCACAGATACGCAGTATTTT. Together with reference TRBV7-8 and TRBJ2-3, the CDR3 gives the full variable domain: GAGVSQSPRYKVAKRGQDVALRCDPISGHVSLFWYQQALGQGPEFLTYFQNEAQLDKSGLPSDRFFAERPEGSVSTLKIQRTQQEDSAVYLCASSLAPSGASTDTQYFGPGTRLTVL.

In its sample, this clonotype was seen many times. This chain connects TRBV20-1 to TRBJ2-1; 10 bases line up with TRBD2. After removal of 3 bases from V and 4 bases from J, the junction contained 6 bases not matched to a gene. Germline-derived CDR1 and CDR2 are DFQATT and SNEGSKA (reference sequence). The CDR3 has 15 amino acids. CDR3 DNA sequence: TGCAGTGCTAGCCCTGCTAGCGGGGGATACAATGAGCAGTTCTTC. Translated, it gives CSASPASGGYNEQFF.

This clonotype was observed at least ten times. This chain connects TRBV12-3 or TRBV12-4 to TRBJ2-3; D perhaps matches TRBD1 (6 bases). This CDR3 is 16 amino acids long. Trimming removed 5 bases from V and 4 bases from J, with 19 bases in between. Here the CDR3 reads CASSPWTVTGADTQYF. The CDR3 DNA is TGTGCCAGCAGTCCCTGGACAGTCACGGGCGCAGATACGCAGTATTTT.

This clonotype was detected only a few times. The chain recombines TRBV29-1 with TRBJ2-7; 8 bases agree with TRBD2. Germline lookup yields CDR1 SQVTM and CDR2 ANQGSEA. The trim removed 4 bases at V and 2 bases at J, leaving 7 bases unmatched. The CDR3 is made up of 14 amino acids. DNA for the CDR3: TGCAGCGTTGCCTCAATGCGGGGGGCCTACGAGCAGTACTTC. It specifies CSVASMRGAYEQYF.

This clonotype was detected a few times. V is TRBV6-2 or TRBV6-3 and J is TRBJ2-1; D is possibly TRBD2 (6 bases). Germline V gene sequence: CDR1 MNHEY, CDR2 SVGEGT. The CDR3 covers 14 residues. CDR3 protein: CAAERAGSYNEQFF. CDR3 DNA sequence: TGTGCAGCAGAAAGAGCGGGCTCCTACAATGAGCAGTTCTTC.

The sample holds a few counts of this clonotype. The CDR3 DNA is TGTGCCAGCAGTTTTATGGCAGATACGCAGTATTTT. Translated, it gives CASSFMADTQYF. The chain is built from TRBV12-3 or TRBV12-4 and TRBJ2-3; D remains unclear. CDR3 length equals 12 residues. V shed 3 bases and J shed 4 bases, with 5 bases lying between them.

The chain is built from TRBV12-3 or TRBV12-4 and TRBJ2-5; D is ambiguous. The CDR3 loop spans 12 amino acids. V lost 8 bases and J 1 base, leaving 8 bases between the germline ends. The CDR3, as DNA: TGTGCCAGCGGCCGTCTCCAAGAGACCCAGTACTTC. Translating it yields CASGRLQETQYF.

This clonotype has ten or more counts. V and J are TRBV2 and TRBJ2-5, with a tentative D call TRBD1 (5 bases). V lost 1 base and J 5 bases, leaving 14 bases between the germline ends. CDR3 size: 15 residues. In germline, CDR1 is SNHLY, CDR2 FYNNEI. The CDR3 region has the DNA TGTGCCAGCAGTGAAGGGGGCGTGGCGTTGGAGACCCAGTACTTC. Protein product: CASSEGGVALETQYF. The variable domain in full, with the rest retrieved from reference TRBV2 and TRBJ2-5, is EPEVTQTPSHQVTQMGQEVILRCVPISNHLYFYWYRQILGQKVEFLVSFYNNEISEKSEIFDDQFSVERPDGSNFTLKIRSTKLEDSAMYFCASSEGGVALETQYFGPGTRLLVL.

In its sample, this clonotype was seen a few times. The rearrangement links TRBV29-1 to TRBJ1-5, with unresolved D. The CDR3 is made up of 13 amino acids. CDR1 and CDR2 from the germline V gene are SQVTM and ANQGSEA. Deletions cut 6 bases from V and 6 bases from J, with 15 bases between. The CDR3 DNA is TGCAGCGTGGGAGGGATGGGCAGTCAGCCCCAGCATTTT. Its translation: CSVGGMGSQPQHF.

The gene calls are TRBV5-4 and TRBJ2-3; the match to TRBD2 covers 8 bases. With 8 bases clipped from V and 0 bases from J, the junction kept 11 bases outside the gene matches. CDR1 and CDR2 (germline): SGHNT, YYREEE (reference sequence). CDR3 length equals 16 residues. CDR3 region: CARGLGLGPSTDTQYF. CDR3 nucleotide sequence: TGTGCCAGGGGCTTGGGACTAGGACCGAGCACAGATACGCAGTATTTT.

This clonotype has just a few counts. The V gene is TRBV5-1, the J gene TRBJ2-3; 13 positions agree with TRBD2. The CDR3 runs to 18 residues. The V gene end was trimmed by 1 base and the J gene end by 0 bases; junction bases not matched to a gene: 5. Germline V gene data show CDR1 as SGHRS and CDR2 as YFSETQ. Written as DNA, the CDR3 is TGCGCCAGCAGCTTGAGACTAGCGGGGGGACTCAGCACAGATACGCAGTATTTT. Translating it yields CASSLRLAGGLSTDTQYF. Full variable domain (rest looked up from reference TRBV5-1 and TRBJ2-3): KAGVTQTPRYLIKTRGQQVTLSCSPISGHRSVSWYQQTPGQGLQFLFEYFSETQRNKGNFPGRFSGRQFSNSRSEMNVSTLELGDSALYLCASSLRLAGGLSTDTQYFGPGTRLTVL.

This clonotype has only a few counts. This chain joins TRBV11-2 and TRBJ2-1, with 9 bases matching TRBD2. The CDR3 contains 16 residues. From germline, CDR1 is SGHAT and CDR2 FQNNGV. V lost 1 base to trimming and J lost 8 bases; unmatched junction nucleotides: 9. CDR3 region: CASSLGGWRGGHEQFF. Here the CDR3 DNA reads TGTGCCAGCAGCTTAGGGGGCTGGCGGGGGGGCCATGAGCAGTTCTTC.

This clonotype was counted only a few times. The rearrangement joins TRBV7-9 to TRBJ1-4; D unresolved. The CDR3 totals 17 residues. The germline CDR1 and CDR2 sequences are SEHNR and FQNEAQ (reference sequence). V was clipped by 5 bases and J by 0 bases, with 16 bases between them. DNA for the CDR3: TGTGCCAGCAGCCGCATCGGAGTGGGAGCAACTAATGAAAAACTGTTTTTT. As protein: CASSRIGVGATNEKLFF.

This clonotype was counted a few times. This chain joins TRBV25-1 and TRBJ2-5; 7 positions match TRBD1. Germline V CDR1 and CDR2: MGHDK, SYGVNS. The trim removed 4 bases at V and 4 bases at J, leaving 3 bases unmatched. The CDR3 runs to 13 residues. CDR3 nucleotide sequence: TGTGCCAGCAGTGGTCCAGGGGGAGAGACCCAGTACTTC. Translating it yields CASSGPGGETQYF.

V usage is TRBV5-1 and J usage is TRBJ2-1; TRBD2 matches at 9 bases. The CDR3 covers 18 residues. The junction had 14 bases not matched to a gene; V was cut back by 4 bases and J by 3 bases. The germline V gene has CDR1 SGHRS and CDR2 YFSETQ. CDR3 nucleotide sequence: TGCGCCAGCAGCCAAGAGGCTACGGCTAGCGGGGTCTACAATGAGCAGTTCTTC. It specifies CASSQEATASGVYNEQFF. Full variable domain (outside the CDR3, taken from reference TRBV5-1 and TRBJ2-1): KAGVTQTPRYLIKTRGQQVTLSCSPISGHRSVSWYQQTPGQGLQFLFEYFSETQRNKGNFPGRFSGRQFSNSRSEMNVSTLELGDSALYLCASSQEATASGVYNEQFFGPGTRLTVL.

The V call is TRBV2, the J call TRBJ1-6; 12 bases are shared with TRBD1. Unmatched junction bases numbered 10, after V lost 7 bases and J lost 9 bases. The CDR3 has 16 residues. The germline CDR1 and CDR2 sequences are SNHLY and FYNNEI. This CDR3 reads CASISPGQGARSPLHF. The CDR3 DNA reads TGTGCCAGCATTTCACCGGGACAGGGGGCGCGTTCACCCCTCCACTTT.

This clonotype appeared a few times. The V and J genes are TRBV24-1 and TRBJ2-5; TRBD1 or TRBD2 may be the D gene (5 bases each). The CDR3 contains 15 residues. Trimming removed 3 bases from V and 5 bases from J, with 15 bases in between. CDR1 and CDR2 (germline): KGHDR, SFDVKD. CDR3 nucleotides: TGTGCCACCAGTGATACGACCGGGTGGGGGGAGACCCAGTACTTC. This gives the protein CATSDTTGWGETQYF.

This clonotype was counted only a few times. V gene TRBV6-1 combines with J gene TRBJ2-2, with D tentatively TRBD1 (5 bases). This CDR3 has 16 amino acids. Trimming took off 6 bases at V and 5 bases at J, with 19 bases between the two ends. In germline, CDR1 is MNHNS, CDR2 SASEGT. The chain's CDR3 is CASSPPPQGLTGELFF. The CDR3 DNA reads TGTGCCAGCAGCCCCCCACCTCAGGGCCTAACCGGGGAGCTGTTTTTT.

This clonotype was picked up a small number of times. The V call is TRBV11-2, the J call TRBJ1-2; D remains ambiguous. Trimming pared 4 bases from V and 5 bases from J, leaving 11 bases between. CDR3 size: 13 residues. Looked up from germline, CDR1 is SGHAT and CDR2 is FQNNGV. The CDR3 region has the DNA TGTGCCAGCAGCTCACTCACGGTGTATGGCTACACCTTC. Its translation: CASSSLTVYGYTF.

The genes are TRBV7-2 and TRBJ2-2; 9 nucleotides match TRBD2. Looked up from germline, CDR1 is SGHTA and CDR2 is FQGNSA. This CDR3 is 17 amino acids long. With 3 bases clipped from V and 2 bases from J, the junction kept 7 bases outside the gene matches. The CDR3 nucleotides read TGTGCCAGCAGCTTTCGACTAGCGGAGATAAACACCGGGGAGCTGTTTTTT. Its protein product is CASSFRLAEINTGELFF.

J is TRBJ2-2 and V is TRBV27; TRBD2 might be the D (6 bases). Per germline, CDR1 MNHEY and CDR2 SMNVEV (reference sequence). Trimming left V 6 bases short and J 7 bases short, with 12 bases between. This CDR3 comprises 13 residues. CDR3 sequence reads: CASSPRRGGELFF. For the CDR3, the DNA is TGTGCCAGCAGCCCGAGGCGGGGCGGGGAGCTGTTTTTT.

This clonotype was seen at least ten times. The chain couples TRBV7-8 to TRBJ2-1, with 9 bases fitting TRBD2. The CDR3 is made up of 15 amino acids. V was pared by 2 bases and J by 7 bases, with 6 bases of the junction left unmatched. Looked up from germline, CDR1 is SGHVS and CDR2 is FQNEAQ. CDR3 nucleotides: TGTGCCAGCAGCTTAAAACTAGCGGGTTATAATGAGCAGTTCTTC. Its translation is CASSLKLAGYNEQFF.

The chain joins TRBV30 to TRBJ2-3; maybe TRBD1 (5 bases). CDR3 length: 12 amino acids. Per germline, CDR1 GTSNPN and CDR2 SVGIG (reference sequence). Trimming took off 8 bases at V and 2 bases at J, with 11 bases between the two ends. CDR3 sequence reads: CAQRQFTDTQYF. CDR3 nucleotide sequence: TGTGCCCAGAGACAGTTCACAGATACGCAGTATTTT.

This clonotype has just a few counts. J is TRBJ2-1 and V is TRBV6-2 or TRBV6-3; a weak D match, TRBD1 (5 bases). Germline V gene data show CDR1 as MNHEY and CDR2 as SVGEGT. This CDR3 spans 20 amino acids. Trimming shortened V by 0 bases and J by 0 bases, and 21 bases separated the two germline ends. CDR3 region: CASSYSMVRTSRASYNEQFF. DNA for the CDR3: TGTGCCAGCAGTTACTCGATGGTCCGCACCTCCAGGGCCTCCTACAATGAGCAGTTCTTC.